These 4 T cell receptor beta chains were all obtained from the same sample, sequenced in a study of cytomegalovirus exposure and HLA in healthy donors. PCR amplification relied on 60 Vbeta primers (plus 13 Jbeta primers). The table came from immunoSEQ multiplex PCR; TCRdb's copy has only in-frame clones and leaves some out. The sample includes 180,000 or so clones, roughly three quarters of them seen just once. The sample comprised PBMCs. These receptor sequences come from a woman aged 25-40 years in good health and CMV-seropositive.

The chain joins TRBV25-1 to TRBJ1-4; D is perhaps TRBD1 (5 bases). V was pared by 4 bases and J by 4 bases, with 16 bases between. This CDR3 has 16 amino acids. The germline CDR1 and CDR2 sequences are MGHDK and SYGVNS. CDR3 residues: CASSGGVRGYNEKLFF. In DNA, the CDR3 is TGTGCCAGCAGTGGGGGGGTTAGAGGTTATAATGAAAAACTGTTTTTT. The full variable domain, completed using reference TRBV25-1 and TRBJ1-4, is EADIYQTPRYLVIGTGKKITLECSQTMGHDKMYWYQQDPGMELHLIHYSYGVNSTEKGDLSSESTVSRIRTEHFPLTLESARPSHTSQYLCASSGGVRGYNEKLFFGSGTQLSVL.

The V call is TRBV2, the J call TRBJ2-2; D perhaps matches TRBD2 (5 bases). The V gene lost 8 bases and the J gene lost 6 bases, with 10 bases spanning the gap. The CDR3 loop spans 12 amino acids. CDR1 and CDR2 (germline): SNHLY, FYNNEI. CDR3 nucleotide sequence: TGTGCCAGCCGGAGAGGGCCCGGGGAGCTGTTTTTT. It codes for CASRRGPGELFF.

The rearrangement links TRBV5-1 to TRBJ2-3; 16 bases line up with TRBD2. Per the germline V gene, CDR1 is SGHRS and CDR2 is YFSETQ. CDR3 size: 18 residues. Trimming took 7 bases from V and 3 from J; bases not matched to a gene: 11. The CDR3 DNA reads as TGCGCCAGCCGTTCCGGGGGACTAGCGGGGGGGACTACAGATACGCAGTATTTT. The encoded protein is CASRSGGLAGGTTDTQYF.

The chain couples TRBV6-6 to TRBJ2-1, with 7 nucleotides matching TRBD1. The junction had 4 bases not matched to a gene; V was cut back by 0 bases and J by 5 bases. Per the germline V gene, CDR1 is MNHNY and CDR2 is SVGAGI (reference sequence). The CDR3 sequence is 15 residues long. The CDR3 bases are TGTGCCAGCAGTTACTCTCGGGACAGAGACAATGAGCAGTTCTTC. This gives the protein CASSYSRDRDNEQFF.